The rows below give T cell receptor beta chains drawn from one sample of a study of T-cell reconstitution after alpha-beta-depleted transplantation in children. TCRdb re-analysed the PCR reads in MiXCR, keeping a single row per CDR3 protein. The repertoire holds about 210,000 distinct CDR3 sequences, with approximately 19% as singletons. The sequenced sample was PBMCs, mostly from graft donor cells, obtained 360 days after TCRalphabeta/CD19-depleted stem cell transplant. The receptors come from a male patient between 2 and 15 years old who had a stem cell transplant for acute lymphoblastic leukemia, so the T cells may come from the graft donor. Each CDR3 is given with its conserved first and last residue. The D gene is left open where the match is weak. Clone size is not always given. Where it is, it says once, few, many or a class for expanded clones.

V	size	J	D	DNA	CDR3
TRBV27	NA	TRBJ1-1	TRBD1	TGTGCCAGCAGTTGGAGACAGGGGGCTGAAGCTTTCTTT	CASSWRQGAEAFF
TRBV12-3/TRBV12-4	NA	TRBJ2-1	TRBD1	TGTGCCAGCAGGAGGGGGCTCTACAATGAGCAGTTCTTC	CASRRGLYNEQFF
TRBV7-8	few	TRBJ2-2	NA	TGTGCCAGCAGCTTAGCAGAACTTCGGTTTTTT	CASSLAELRFF
TRBV6-2/TRBV6-3	NA	TRBJ2-1	NA	TGTGCCAGCAGCCTGGGAACTGAGCAGTTCTTC	CASSLGTEQFF
TRBV7-6	few	TRBJ2-5	TRBD1	TGTGCCAGCAGCTCGTTGGACAGGACGTACCAAGAGACCCAGTACTTC	CASSSLDRTYQETQYF
TRBV6-1	many	TRBJ1-3	NA	TGTGCCAGCAGTGGGGGGCCGCACTCTGGAAACACCATATATTTT	CASSGGPHSGNTIYF
TRBV6-5	NA	TRBJ2-5	NA	TGTGCCAGCAGTTCGCCTTGGGGGGAAGCCCAAGAGACCCAGTACTTC	CASSSPWGEAQETQYF
TRBV12-3/TRBV12-4	NA	TRBJ1-3	TRBD1	TGTGCCAGCAGTTTAGTGGGACAGGGGAAAGGCACCATATATTTT	CASSLVGQGKGTIYF
TRBV2	NA	TRBJ2-3	NA	TGTGCCAGCAGTGAAGACAACGGCAGAAGATACACAGATACGCAGTATTTT	CASSEDNGRRYTDTQYF
TRBV20-1	once	TRBJ2-2	NA	TGCAGTGCTAGAGTGGCCGGGAACACCGGGGAGCTGTTTTTT	CSARVAGNTGELFF
TRBV12-3/TRBV12-4	NA	TRBJ1-4	NA	TGTGCCAGCACCACAGGGTTTAATGAAAAACTGTTTTTT	CASTTGFNEKLFF
TRBV6-5	many	TRBJ2-5	NA	TGTGCCAGCAGTTCACAATTCGGGACTGGGGAGACCCAGTACTTC	CASSSQFGTGETQYF
TRBV7-2	NA	TRBJ2-3	TRBD1	TGTGCCAGCAGCGCCCAAGGGGGCTTAGATACGCAGTATTTT	CASSAQGGLDTQYF
TRBV5-1	NA	TRBJ2-2	TRBD2	TGCGCCAGCAGCTTAGGACTAGCTGCCACGAACACCGGGGAGCTGTTTTTT	CASSLGLAATNTGELFF
TRBV7-6	few	TRBJ2-2	NA	TGTGCCAGCAGCTTCGGGAACGGGGAGCTGTTTTTT	CASSFGNGELFF
TRBV7-6	many	TRBJ2-3	NA	TGTGCCAGCAGCTTATTGTTGCAGGGCCCCCGATACACGCAGTATTTT	CASSLLLQGPRYTQYF
TRBV7-9	many	TRBJ2-2	NA	TGTGCCCAGGACACCGGGGAGCTGTTTTTT	CAQDTGELFF
TRBV6-2/TRBV6-3	few	TRBJ2-7	NA	TGTGCCAGCAGTTACGAGGAGGTGTCAACCTACGAGCAGTACTTC	CASSYEEVSTYEQYF
TRBV20-1	few	TRBJ2-6	NA	TGCAGTGCTAGAATCCCCTCTGGGGCCAACGTCCTGACTTTC	CSARIPSGANVLTF
TRBV20-1	few	TRBJ1-1	NA	TGCAGTGCTGTAACCCGGACCCCGATGAACACTGAAGCTTTCTTT	CSAVTRTPMNTEAFF
TRBV21-1	few	TRBJ2-2	NA	TGTGCCAGCAGCATCCTTGGGCGCCAGCGTACCGGGGAGCTGTTTTTT	CASSILGRQRTGELFF
TRBV28	NA	TRBJ2-3	TRBD2	TGTGCCAGCAGTTTATACCCTAGCGGGAGCTCTTTCACAGATACGCAGTATTTT	CASSLYPSGSSFTDTQYF
TRBV10-3	few	TRBJ1-1	NA	TGTGCCACCCGACGAACGCGGGACACTGAAGCTTTCTTT	CATRRTRDTEAFF
TRBV5-1	NA	TRBJ1-4	NA	TGCGCCAGCAGTGCGTACAGCGCCCAAGGGGAAAAACTGTTTTTT	CASSAYSAQGEKLFF
TRBV12-3/TRBV12-4	few	TRBJ2-1	NA	TGTGCCAGCAGTAAGAACAGGTACAATGAGCAGTTCTTC	CASSKNRYNEQFF
TRBV5-1	few	TRBJ2-3	NA	TGCGCCAGCAGCCCTAGGGGAACGGGCACAGATACGCAGTATTTT	CASSPRGTGTDTQYF
TRBV29-1	once	TRBJ2-7	TRBD1	TGCAGCGTAGACAGGGGTTACAGGAGCTCCTACGAGCAGTACTTC	CSVDRGYRSSYEQYF
TRBV10-3	NA	TRBJ1-2	NA	TGTGCCATCAGTGAGTCAGACTATAACTATGGCTACACCTTC	CAISESDYNYGYTF
TRBV24-1	many	TRBJ2-1	TRBD1	TGTGCCACCAGTGACCCGCGGACAGGGGGATCCTACAATGAGCAGTTCTTC	CATSDPRTGGSYNEQFF
TRBV7-9	many	TRBJ1-2	NA	TGTGCCAGCAGCTTGAGGTTTGACAGAGATAACTATGGCTACACCTTC	CASSLRFDRDNYGYTF
TRBV6-2/TRBV6-3	NA	TRBJ2-3	TRBD1	TGTGCCAGCAGTGGGACAGGATCCACAGATACGCAGTATTTT	CASSGTGSTDTQYF
TRBV5-1	NA	TRBJ2-1	TRBD2	TGCGCCAGCAGGGGTAGCGGGGGCTCGGGTGAGCAGTTCTTC	CASRGSGGSGEQFF
TRBV5-1	NA	TRBJ1-1	NA	TGCGCCAGCCGAGGACCTCCCACTGAAGCTTTCTTT	CASRGPPTEAFF
TRBV7-9	NA	TRBJ1-3	NA	TGTGCCAGCAGCTTACCGCAGGGGCCTGGACGGGGGGTATATTTT	CASSLPQGPGRGVYF
TRBV12-3/TRBV12-4	NA	TRBJ2-2	TRBD1	TGTGCCAGCAACCCCCGGAGCAGGGGGCTGACCGGGGAGCTGTTTTTT	CASNPRSRGLTGELFF